Listed below are T cell receptor beta chains from one sample, sequenced in a study of sequential checkpoint blockade in melanoma. Measured with immunoSEQ multiplex PCR; TCRdb has only the in-frame clones, and not every one. The data hold roughly 6,400 clones, with roughly 20% observed a single time. Source: tumor tissue (inferred from file names), taken from a patient given nivolumab and ipilimumab in sequence. All receptors come from a human donor with melanoma. Both conserved end residues are part of each CDR3. Each record gives: V gene, J gene, clone size, CDR3 protein. Where a row states a size, it is once, few, many or the class of an expanded clone; other rows omit it.

>TRBV5-1|TRBJ2-4|.
CASRDTGSDSTQYF
>TRBV19|TRBJ1-5|.
CASSIGQLRDQPQHF
>TRBV11-3|TRBJ2-7|.
CASSPPDRPAYEQYF
>TRBV11-3|TRBJ2-7|medium-sized
CASTSPRDRASGQYF
>TRBV11-3|TRBJ2-3|few
CASSLLTSTDTQYF
>TRBV11-3|TRBJ2-7|few
CASSSTSGSGSYEQYF
>TRBV11-3|TRBJ2-1|many
CASSLYGLAGGNEQFF
>TRBV11-3|TRBJ1-2|many
CASSLAGPRANYGYTF
>TRBV28|TRBJ2-5|.
CASSPGSGETQYF
>TRBV29-1|TRBJ1-3|.
CSADLSSGNTIYF
>TRBV6-8|TRBJ2-3|few
CASSTGTSGRYITDTQYF
>TRBV11-3|TRBJ2-7|medium-sized
CASSSFSGNGYEQYF
>TRBV18|TRBJ2-3|.
CASSLGLAATDTQYF